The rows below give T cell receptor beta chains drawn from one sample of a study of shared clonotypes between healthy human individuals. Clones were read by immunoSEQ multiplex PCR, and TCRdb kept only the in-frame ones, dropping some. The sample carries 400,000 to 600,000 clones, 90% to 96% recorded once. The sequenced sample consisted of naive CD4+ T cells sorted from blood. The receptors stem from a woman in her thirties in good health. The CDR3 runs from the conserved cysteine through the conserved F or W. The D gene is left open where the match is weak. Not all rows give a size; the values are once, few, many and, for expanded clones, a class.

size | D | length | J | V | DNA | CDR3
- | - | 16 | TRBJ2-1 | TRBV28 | TGTGCCAGCAGTCATCGACTCTCCAAGGTCCAGGTAGAGCAGTTCTTC | CASSHRLSKVQVEQFF
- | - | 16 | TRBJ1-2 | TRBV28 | TGTGCCAGCAGTTCTTATGGTGTTCGGGGGGTCTATGGCTACACCTTC | CASSSYGVRGVYGYTF
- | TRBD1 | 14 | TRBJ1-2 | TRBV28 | TGTGCCAGCAGTGTCTCGACAGGGGGGGGTGGCTACACCTTC | CASSVSTGGGGYTF
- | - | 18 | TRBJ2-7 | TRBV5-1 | TGCGCCAGCAGCTTCGGTCGGGGCTCATCTTTAACGAGCTACGAGCAGTACTTC | CASSFGRGSSLTSYEQYF
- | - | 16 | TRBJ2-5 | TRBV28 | TGTGCCAGCAGTTTAGGGGGGCGCCCGGGTGGAGAGACCCAGTACTTC | CASSLGGRPGGETQYF
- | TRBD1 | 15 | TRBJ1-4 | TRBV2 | TGTGCCAGCAGCGGGGACAGTGCAACTAATGAAAAACTGTTTTTT | CASSGDSATNEKLFF
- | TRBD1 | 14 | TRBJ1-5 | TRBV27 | TGTGCCAGCAGTCCGGACAGGGCCAATCAGCCCCAGCATTTT | CASSPDRANQPQHF
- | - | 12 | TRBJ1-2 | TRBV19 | TGTGCCAGTACCCCCGGGGTCTATGGCTACACCTTC | CASTPGVYGYTF
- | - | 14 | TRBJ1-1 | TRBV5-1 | TGCGCCAGCAGCTTATCCCCCGGGGACACTGAAGCTTTCTTT | CASSLSPGDTEAFF
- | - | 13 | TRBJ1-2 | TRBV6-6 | TGTGCCAGCAGGTCAGGGGAGGGTTATGGCTACACCTTC | CASRSGEGYGYTF
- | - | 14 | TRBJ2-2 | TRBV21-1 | TGTGCCAGCAGCACCGGGACCCACACCGGGGAGCTGTTTTTT | CASSTGTHTGELFF
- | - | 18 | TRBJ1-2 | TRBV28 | TGTGCCAGCAGTTCGATCTTGTCCGGGTCCCTGGGGTGGTATGGCTACACCTTC | CASSSILSGSLGWYGYTF
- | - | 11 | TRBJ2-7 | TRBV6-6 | TGTGCCAGCAGCACCGCCTACGAGCAGTACTTC | CASSTAYEQYF
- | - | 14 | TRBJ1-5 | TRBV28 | TGTGCCAGCGGGCTAGGGGGTGGCAATCAGCCCCAGCATTTT | CASGLGGGNQPQHF
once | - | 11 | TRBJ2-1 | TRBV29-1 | TGCAGCAAGGGACCGCCGGATGAGCAGTTCTTC | CSKGPPDEQFF
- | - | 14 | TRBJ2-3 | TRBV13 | TGTGCCAGCAGCCCTTCACCAGACACAGATACGCAGTATTTT | CASSPSPDTDTQYF
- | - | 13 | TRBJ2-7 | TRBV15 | TGTGCCACCAGGAGAGATGGCAGCTACGAGCAGTACTTC | CATRRDGSYEQYF
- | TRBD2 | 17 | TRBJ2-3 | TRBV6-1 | TGTGCCAGCAGTGAGGTAGTAGCGGGAGCCATCCCAGATACGCAGTATTTT | CASSEVVAGAIPDTQYF
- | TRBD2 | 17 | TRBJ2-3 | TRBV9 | TGTGCCAGCAGCGTAGGAGGTCTAGCGGGGCGCACAGATACGCAGTATTTT | CASSVGGLAGRTDTQYF
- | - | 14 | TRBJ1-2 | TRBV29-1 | TGCAGCGTTGACCGTCACAGGACCACGGATGGCTACACCTTC | CSVDRHRTTDGYTF
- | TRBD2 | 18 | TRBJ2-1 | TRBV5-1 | TGCGCCAGCAGCCGAAGATCCGCACTAGCGGGAGGGTCCAATGAGCAGTTCTTC | CASSRRSALAGGSNEQFF
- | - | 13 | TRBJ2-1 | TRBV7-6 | TGTGCCAGCAGCTTTAGCGGAGACAATGAGCAGTTCTTC | CASSFSGDNEQFF
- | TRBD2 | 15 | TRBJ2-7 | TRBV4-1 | TGCGCCAGCAGCCACCGGACTAGCGGGGACTACGAGCAGTACTTC | CASSHRTSGDYEQYF
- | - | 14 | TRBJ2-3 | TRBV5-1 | TGCGCCAGCAAGGGGACGGGGATGACAGATACGCAGTATTTT | CASKGTGMTDTQYF
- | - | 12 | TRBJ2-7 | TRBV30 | TGTGCCTGGAGTACAGGAGCCTACGAGCAGTACTTC | CAWSTGAYEQYF
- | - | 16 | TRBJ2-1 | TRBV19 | TGTGCCAGTAGTAAGGGAGGACTGTCCTTGGGGAATGAGCAGTTCTTC | CASSKGGLSLGNEQFF
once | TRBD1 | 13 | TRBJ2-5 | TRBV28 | TGTGCCAGTAACAGGGGGCAGGGGGAGACCCAGTACTTC | CASNRGQGETQYF
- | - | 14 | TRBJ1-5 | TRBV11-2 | TGTGCCAGCAGCTTACGGGGAGGCGATCAGCCCCAGCATTTT | CASSLRGGDQPQHF
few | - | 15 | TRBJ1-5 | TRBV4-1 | TGCGCCAGCAGGGCCGGGACCCTTAGCAATCAGCCCCAGCATTTT | CASRAGTLSNQPQHF